One and the same sample provided the 25 T cell receptor beta chains below, sequenced in a study of CD8+ T cells in alopecia areata. Sorting relied on CD4, CD8alpha, NKG2D, NKG2ACE and other markers applied to pooled cutaneous lymph node cells. RNA, once extracted, was reverse transcribed into cDNA for use as the sequencing template. The method was immunoSEQ multiplex PCR; TCRdb's version includes in-frame clones alone and lacks a portion of them. Sampling found roughly 260,000 clones, none seen once. The material sequenced was CD4+ T cells sorted from a lymph node. The receptor set was obtained from a C3H/HeJ mouse with alopecia areata. This mouse strain has H2-k as its MHC haplotype.

This clone showed up just a few times. The germline and genes are mouse ones. The read ends 4 residues before the CDR3 terminus; that terminus is restored from the germline J gene. At the DNA level, this CDR3 is encoded by other sequences in the same sample as well. This rearrangement joins TRBV14 to TRBJ2-7; a possible D gene is TRBD1 (6 bases). CDR1 is SGHDT, CDR2 FRDEAV, per germline. The CDR3 consists of 12 residues. The covered CDR3 bases are TGTGCCAGCAGACCGACAGGATAT. Protein: CASRPTGY. In full, the CDR3 is CASRPTGYEQYF. Filled out from reference TRBV14 and TRBJ2-7, the complete variable domain reads EAGVTQSPRYAVLQEGQAVSFWCDPISGHDTLYWYQQPRDQGPQLLVYFRDEAVIDNSQLPSDRFSAVRPKGTNSTLKIQSAKQGDTATYLCASRPTGYEQYFGPGTRLTVL.

This clone has a count of ten or more. Gene names and germline match the mouse. Read coverage stops 4 residues before the CDR3 terminus; the germline J gene supplies the remainder. The sample holds other DNA sequences that translate to the same CDR3. The chain is built from TRBV1 and TRBJ1-2; D gene uncertain. CDR3 length: 13 residues. V lost 0 bases to trimming and J lost 2 bases, with 4 bases between them. Germline-derived CDR1 and CDR2 are NSQYPW and LRSPGD (reference sequence). The covered CDR3 bases are TGCACCTGCAGTGCAGACAAGAACTCC. As protein: CTCSADKNS. The CDR3 as a whole reads CTCSADKNSDYTF.

On this clone: These gene names are mouse names. Coverage ceases 4 residues before the CDR3 finishes, and the germline J gene fills in the end. The genes are TRBV19 and TRBJ1-2, with 9 bases aligning to TRBD1. The CDR3 contains 13 residues. Germline CDR1 is FNHDT and CDR2 is SITEND (reference sequence). J lost 4 bases, V lost 3 bases, and 1 base had no gene match. Partial CDR3 DNA: TGTGCCAGCAGTAGGACAGGGGTCTCC. Translation gives CASSRTGVS. The entire CDR3 protein is CASSRTGVSDYTF.

As regards this clone: The genes and germline here are from mouse. Sequencing ends 4 residues short of the CDR3 end; the germline J gene provides the rest. Additional DNA sequences in this sample encode the identical CDR3. J is TRBJ2-1 and V is TRBV5; 10 positions agree with TRBD1. Germline loops: CDR1 LGHNA, CDR2 YNLKQL (reference sequence). This CDR3 contains 14 residues. V lost 4 bases to trimming and J lost 4 bases; unmatched junction nucleotides: 1. CDR3 in amino acids: CASSPDRGYAEQFF. The sequenced part of the CDR3 DNA is TGTGCCAGCAGCCCGGACAGGGGGTATGCT.

On this clone itself: The genes and germline here are from mouse. The read falls 4 residues short of the CDR3 end, and the missing part is taken from the germline J gene. This specimen includes other DNA sequences encoding the same CDR3. This chain connects TRBV19 to TRBJ2-3, with D perhaps matching TRBD1 (5 bases). In germline, CDR1 is FNHDT, CDR2 SITEND (reference sequence). Between the trimmed V and J ends, which lost 4 bases and 0 bases, there was a span of 9 bases. This CDR3 contains 14 residues. CDR3 region: CASSLQGSAETLYF. The sequenced part of the CDR3 DNA is TGTGCCAGCAGTCTCCAGGGTAGTGCAGAA.

As regards this clone: Here the gene names and germline are mouse. The CDR3 goes on 4 residues after the read ends, and that part is filled in from the germline J gene. The rearrangement joins TRBV13-2 to TRBJ2-7; 11 nucleotides match TRBD2. The CDR3 has 14 residues. Germline CDR1 NNHNN, CDR2 SYGAGS (reference sequence). CDR3 region: CASGELGGLYEQYF. CDR3 DNA (partial): TGTGCCAGCGGCGAACTGGGGGGGCTTTAT.

About this clone itself: Germline and genes here are mouse. Other DNA sequences of this sample code for an identical CDR3. The CDR3 loop is CASSQETGASAETLYF. The sequenced CDR3 bases are TGTGCCAGCAGCCAAGAGACAGGGGCTAGTGCAGAA. The chain couples TRBV5 to TRBJ2-3; 8 bases agree with TRBD1. The CDR3 extends 4 residues past the end of the read, so its final part is completed from the germline J gene. The CDR3 covers 16 residues. Germline-derived CDR1 and CDR2 are LGHNA and YNLKQL (reference sequence). V shed 0 bases and J 0 bases; nucleotides not matched to a gene: 2.

Concerning this clone itself: These gene names are mouse names. The CDR3 end falls 4 residues outside the read, so it is completed with the germline J gene. The chain couples TRBV5 to TRBJ2-1; 12 bases align to TRBD1. The CDR3 has 16 amino acids. J was trimmed by 3 bases and V by 1 base; bases with no gene match: 1. The V gene's germline CDR1 is LGHNA and CDR2 YNLKQL (reference sequence). The CDR3 loop is CASSQVGQGAYAEQFF. The part of the CDR3 DNA that was read is TGTGCCAGCAGCCAAGTGGGACAGGGGGCCTATGCT.

This clone was recorded a few times. All gene names here are mouse names. The CDR3 goes on 3 residues after the read ends, and that part is filled in from the germline J gene. The chain couples TRBV13-2 to TRBJ1-6; tentatively, D is TRBD1 (5 bases). TRBJ1-6 counts as an open reading frame of uncertain function. The CDR3 is 14 residues long. V gave up 3 bases and J gave up 7 bases, with 11 bases separating them. Germline V gene sequence: CDR1 NNHNN, CDR2 SYGAGS (reference sequence). The CDR3 bases that were read are TGTGCCAGCGGTGGGGGGAGGGGAAATTCGCCC. Its translation is CASGGGRGNSP. The whole CDR3 region reads CASGGGRGNSPLYF.

A remark on this clone: Germline and genes: mouse. The read ends 4 residues early relative to the CDR3; the germline J gene fills the gap. The chain has TRBV31 and TRBJ1-2, with 12 bases matching TRBD1. The CDR3 sequence is 16 residues long. Looked up from germline, CDR1 is GKSSPN and CDR2 is SITVG. Trimming took 1 base from V and 2 from J; bases not matched to a gene: 5. Here the CDR3 reads CAWSQRGQGANSDYTF. CDR3 DNA (partial): TGTGCCTGGAGTCAGAGGGGACAGGGGGCGAACTCC.

This clone appeared a few times. Here the gene names and germline are mouse. With the read ending 4 residues before the CDR3 end, the germline J gene is used to fill in that end. The chain couples TRBV1 to TRBJ2-2; D not certain. The CDR3 consists of 16 residues. CDR1 NSQYPW and CDR2 LRSPGD come from the germline V gene (reference sequence). V was trimmed by 0 bases and J by 4 bases, leaving 12 bases between them. The CDR3 DNA, read in part, is TGCACCTGCAGTGCAGACGCGCAGGCCCCCACCGGG. As protein: CTCSADAQAPTG. The whole CDR3 reads CTCSADAQAPTGQLYF.

There are a few counts of this clone. The gene names given are mouse names. The read comes to an end 4 residues before the CDR3 does, leaving the germline J gene to fill in the end. This chain joins TRBV13-3 and TRBJ1-2; 9 nucleotides agree with TRBD1. Germline V lookup: CDR1 NNHDY, CDR2 SYVADS. The V and J ends lost 5 bases and 4 bases, in that order; junction bases with no gene match: 6. The CDR3 extends over 14 amino acids. The CDR3 sequence is CASRSGTGISDYTF. CDR3 bases read: TGTGCCAGCAGGAGCGGGACAGGGATCTCC.

This clone has more than one count but fewer than ten. Mouse gene names apply. The CDR3 end is not reached by the read, which stops 4 residues before it; the germline J gene fills it in. The gene calls are TRBV1 and TRBJ1-1, with TRBD1 matching over 7 bases. The trim removed 0 bases at V and 0 bases at J, leaving 1 base unmatched. The CDR3 contains 15 residues. Germline V CDR1 and CDR2: NSQYPW, LRSPGD (reference sequence). The CDR3 loop is CTCSADRGSNTEVFF. The CDR3 bases that were read are TGCACCTGCAGTGCAGACAGGGGGTCAAACACA.

A remark on this clone: The gene names here belong to mouse. With the read ending 4 residues before the CDR3 end, the germline J gene is used to fill in that end. The chain uses TRBV19 and TRBJ2-1; 8 bases are a match to TRBD2. This CDR3 has 16 amino acids. Germline V lookup: CDR1 FNHDT, CDR2 SITEND (reference sequence). V dropped 2 bases and J dropped 3; count of bases not matched to a gene: 7. The CDR3 sequence: CASSMETGVFYAEQFF. Incomplete CDR3 DNA: TGTGCCAGCAGTATGGAGACTGGGGTCTTCTATGCT. The complete variable domain, with remaining parts taken from reference TRBV19 and TRBJ2-1, reads GGIITQTPKFLIGQEGQKLTLKCQQNFNHDTMYWYRQDSGKGLRLIYYSITENDLQKGDLSEGYDASREKKSSFSLTVTSAQKNEMAVFLCASSMETGVFYAEQFFGPGTRLTVL.

This clone occurred a few times. The listed genes are named as in mouse. The read falls 4 residues short of the CDR3 end, and the missing part is taken from the germline J gene. The chain has TRBV1 and TRBJ2-5; 14 bases map to TRBD2. CDR3 size: 18 residues. V lost 1 base, J lost 0 bases, and 3 bases stayed unmatched. Germline V gives CDR1 NSQYPW, CDR2 LRSPGD (reference sequence). The CDR3 bases that were read are TGCACCTGCAGTGCAGCCGGGACTGGGGGGGCCAACCAAGAC. This sequence encodes CTCSAAGTGGANQD. The whole CDR3 is CTCSAAGTGGANQDTQYF.

Note on this clone: The germline and genes are mouse ones. The CDR3 goes on 4 residues after the read ends, and that part is filled in from the germline J gene. The sample holds other DNA sequences that translate to the same CDR3. The chain couples TRBV19 to TRBJ1-2, with D tentatively TRBD1 (6 bases). The CDR3 contains 14 residues. CDR1 and CDR2 (germline): FNHDT, SITEND (reference sequence). Trimming pared 5 bases from V and 0 bases from J, leaving 11 bases between. The covered CDR3 bases are TGTGCCAGCAGACCGGGACAAGCAAACTCC. It encodes CASRPGQANS. The full CDR3 reads CASRPGQANSDYTF.

In the case of this clone: Gene names denote mouse genes. The missing CDR3 end, 4 residues past where the read stops, is filled in from the germline J gene. This chain connects TRBV13-1 to TRBJ2-3, with D possibly matching TRBD1 (6 bases). The CDR3 sequence is 17 residues long. Deletions cut 0 bases from V and 0 bases from J, with 14 bases between. The germline CDR1 and CDR2 sequences are NSHNY and SYGAGN. CDR3 protein: CASSDAPGTTSAETLYF. Partial CDR3 DNA: TGTGCCAGCAGTGATGCCCCCGGGACAACTAGTGCAGAA.

In its sample, this clone was seen a few times. Gene names refer to mouse genes. The sequence runs out 4 residues before the end of the CDR3; the remainder is reconstructed from the germline J gene. The J gene is TRBJ2-5, the V gene TRBV13-1, with 8 positions matching TRBD1. Germline V lookup: CDR1 NSHNY, CDR2 SYGAGN. J gave up 2 bases and V 3 bases, and 2 bases lay outside the gene matches. This CDR3 region has 14 residues. CDR3: CASSVQGVQDTQYF. The covered CDR3 bases are TGTGCCAGCAGTGTACAGGGGGTCCAAGAC.

On this clone: Each gene name is a mouse one. The sequenced CDR3 bases are TGCACCTGCAGTGCAGCCTCGGGACAGATTAACCAAGAC. It yields the protein CTCSAASGQINQD. The complete CDR3 protein is CTCSAASGQINQDTQYF. The V and J genes are TRBV1 and TRBJ2-5; 7 bases map to TRBD1. The read falls 4 residues short of the CDR3 end, and the missing part is taken from the germline J gene. Germline trimming cut 1 base from V and 0 bases from J; bases unmatched to any gene: 7. Germline values: CDR1 NSQYPW, CDR2 LRSPGD (reference sequence). CDR3 length equals 17 residues. Full variable domain (missing parts from reference TRBV1 and TRBJ2-5): VTLLEQNPRWRLVPRGQAVNLRCILKNSQYPWMSWYQQDLQKQLQWLFTLRSPGDKEVKSLPGADYLATRVTDTELRLQVANMSQGRTLYCTCSAASGQINQDTQYFGPGTRLLVL.

Points on this clone: Gene names follow the mouse nomenclature. With the read ending 4 residues before the CDR3 end, the germline J gene is used to fill in that end. This CDR3 is also generated by other DNA sequences in the sample. The chain links TRBV14 to TRBJ2-2, with TRBD1 matching over 10 bases. Germline CDR1 SGHDT, CDR2 FRDEAV. Losses at the gene ends were 5 bases for V and 3 bases for J; bases not matched to a gene: 4. CDR3 length: 15 amino acids. Partial CDR3 DNA: TGTGCCAGCAGCCCGACAGGGGGCGACACCGGG. Amino acid sequence: CASSPTGGDTG. The entire CDR3 protein is CASSPTGGDTGQLYF.

As for this clone: The genes and germline here are from mouse. The read terminates 4 residues before the CDR3 end, so the remaining end is supplied by the germline J gene. V and J are TRBV19 and TRBJ2-1, with D perhaps matching TRBD2 (6 bases). V lost 5 bases to trimming and J lost 4 bases, with 10 bases between them. CDR1 and CDR2 (germline): FNHDT, SITEND (reference sequence). CDR3 size: 13 residues. CDR3 DNA, as far as it was read: TGTGCCAGCAGATCCGGGGGGTATGCT. It codes for CASRSGGYA. The whole CDR3 reads CASRSGGYAEQFF.

This clone has only a few counts. Any gene name here is a mouse gene name. The read ends 4 residues shy of where the CDR3 ends; the end is completed using the germline J gene. This sequence joins TRBV13-3 and TRBJ1-1; TRBD1 matches at 8 bases. The CDR3 length is 16 residues. The V gene end was trimmed by 5 bases and the J gene end by 1 base; junction bases not matched to a gene: 10. Germline CDR1 NNHDY, CDR2 SYVADS. CDR3 protein: CASRPLRGRGNTEVFF. CDR3 bases read: TGTGCCAGCAGGCCCCTCAGGGGGCGAGGGAACACA.

As concerns this clone: The germline and genes are mouse ones. The CDR3 reads CASSEQGGNQDTQYF. CDR3 DNA, as far as it was read: TGTGCCAGCAGTGAACAGGGGGGGAACCAAGAC. The chain joins TRBV13-3 to TRBJ2-5; D is possibly TRBD1 (8 bases). The CDR3 end is not reached by the read, which stops 4 residues before it; the germline J gene fills it in. The V and J ends lost 2 bases and 0 bases respectively, with 10 bases between them. There are 15 residues in the CDR3. CDR1 and CDR2 (germline): NNHDY, SYVADS.

This clone was seen a few times. Here the gene names and germline are mouse. This sample includes further DNA sequences coding for the same CDR3. CDR3: CASSALGEDTQYF. The sequenced CDR3 bases are TGTGCCAGCAGTGCACTGGGGGAAGAC. The chain carries TRBV13-1 and TRBJ2-5; 8 bases agree with TRBD2. The read comes to an end 4 residues before the CDR3 does, leaving the germline J gene to fill in the end. In germline, CDR1 is NSHNY, CDR2 SYGAGN. The CDR3 extends over 13 amino acids.

For this clone: Mouse gene names and germline throughout. The CDR3 extends 4 residues past the end of the read, so its final part is completed from the germline J gene. This specimen includes other DNA sequences encoding the same CDR3. The chain is built from TRBV13-2 and TRBJ1-1; 10 positions match TRBD1. The CDR3 is 14 residues long. CDR1 is NNHNN, CDR2 SYGAGS, per germline (reference sequence). Incomplete CDR3 DNA: TGTGCCAGCGGTGAGCCGGGACAGGGGACA. This sequence encodes CASGEPGQGT. The entire CDR3 sequence reads CASGEPGQGTEVFF.